The present TCR beta chain was sequenced within a study of blood T cell repertoires in COVID-19. The wider study: Researchers got acute and convalescent COVID-19 samples from the United States, Italy and Spain.

Germline V gene sequence: CDR1 SGHVS, CDR2 FQNEAQ. V lost 4 bases to trimming and J lost 12 bases; unmatched junction nucleotides: 11. This CDR3 region has 13 residues. Measured with immunoSEQ multiplex PCR; TCRdb has only the in-frame clones, and not every one. The table records approximately 210,000 clones, approximately 90% of them present only once. This chain links TRBV7-8 with TRBJ1-1, with 7 bases identical to TRBD1. Sequencing input: peripheral blood. This clonotype originated in a woman aged 40 to 50 with acute or convalescent COVID-19. CDR3 DNA sequence: TGTGCCAGCAGCTCCATCGACAGGGAAGGAACTTTCTTT. Translation gives CASSSIDREGTFF. Supplemented by reference TRBV7-8 and TRBJ1-1, the full variable domain reads GAGVSQSPRYKVAKRGQDVALRCDPISGHVSLFWYQQALGQGPEFLTYFQNEAQLDKSGLPSDRFFAERPEGSVSTLKIQRTQQEDSAVYLCASSSIDREGTFFGQGTRLTVV.